The 17 T cell receptor beta chains listed next were all sequenced from one sample in a study of cytomegalovirus exposure and HLA in healthy donors. Primers included in the PCR were 60 Vbeta and 13 Jbeta primers. The table came from immunoSEQ multiplex PCR; TCRdb's copy has only in-frame clones and leaves some out. The sample has about 160,000 clones; approximately 79% are singletons. Sequencing used PBMCs. All receptors derive from a woman between 45 and 60 years old in good health and CMV-seropositive.

J is TRBJ2-3 and V is TRBV4-3; D may be TRBD2 (6 bases). This CDR3 spans 15 amino acids. With 2 bases removed from V and 2 bases from J, the gap between germline ends came to 11 bases. Germline CDR1 reads LGHNA; CDR2 reads YSLEER. The CDR3 region is CASSQSGSLTDTQYF. The CDR3 DNA sequence: TGCGCCAGCAGCCAAAGCGGGTCCCTCACAGATACGCAGTATTTT.

The chain recombines TRBV29-1 with TRBJ2-5, with a tentative D call TRBD1 (5 bases). Germline lookup yields CDR1 SQVTM and CDR2 ANQGSEA. The ends were cut back, 4 bases at V and 5 bases at J, with 14 bases in the middle. This CDR3 has 13 residues. In nucleotides, the CDR3 is TGCAGCGTTGCAGGGAACCTCCGGGAGACCCAGTACTTC. The encoded protein is CSVAGNLRETQYF.

The chain joins TRBV6-5 to TRBJ2-7; D is uncertain. Trimming left V 2 bases short and J 6 bases short, with 11 bases between. Germline assignment: CDR1 MNHEY and CDR2 SVGAGI. The length of the CDR3 is 13 residues. In DNA form, the CDR3 reads TGTGCCAGCAGTTACCCCAACGGCGGCGAGCAGTACTTC. It specifies CASSYPNGGEQYF.

J is TRBJ2-1 and V is TRBV28; 13 bases agree with TRBD2. Germline CDR1 MDHEN, CDR2 SYDVKM. The length of the CDR3 is 16 residues. V lost 11 bases, J lost 8 bases, and 15 bases stayed unmatched. Written as DNA, the CDR3 is TGTGCCGCCCGAACTCAAACTAGCGGGGGGGCAGATGAGCAGTTCTTC. Protein sequence: CAARTQTSGGADEQFF.

The sample holds a few counts of this clone. V is TRBV30 and J is TRBJ1-6; 9 bases align to TRBD1. The CDR3 length is 16 residues. V dropped 2 bases and J dropped 4; count of bases not matched to a gene: 6. Germline CDR1 and CDR2: GTSNPN and SVGIG (reference sequence). The CDR3 DNA is TGTGCCTGGAGTACACAGGGGGCTAGATATAATTCACCCCTCCACTTT. It encodes CAWSTQGARYNSPLHF.

The V and J genes are TRBV5-8 and TRBJ1-4; no clear D gene. Trimming removed 2 bases from V and 11 bases from J, with 7 bases in between. This CDR3 is 11 amino acids long. CDR1 and CDR2 from the germline V gene are SGHTS and YDEGEE. The CDR3 DNA reads TGTGCCAGCAGCTTTGGCCAGAAACTGTTTTTT. Protein sequence: CASSFGQKLFF.

This sequence joins TRBV6-6 and TRBJ1-2, with D possibly matching TRBD1 (6 bases). V gave up 2 bases and J gave up 5 bases, with 15 bases separating them. Germline loops: CDR1 MNHNY, CDR2 SVGAGI (reference sequence). This CDR3 region has 15 residues. The CDR3 nucleotides read TGTGCCAGCAGTTACAGGTCGGGGGGCTGGTATGGCTACACCTTC. Its protein is CASSYRSGGWYGYTF.

This clone was seen just once. The chain is built from TRBV19 and TRBJ2-1, with D perhaps TRBD2 (6 bases). Germline-derived CDR1 and CDR2 are LNHDA and SQIVND (reference sequence). V lost 5 bases to trimming and J lost 0 bases, with 11 bases between them. CDR3 length: 15 amino acids. This CDR3 is CASSPGLTSYNEQFF. As DNA, the CDR3 is TGTGCCAGTAGTCCCGGACTAACCTCCTACAATGAGCAGTTCTTC.

The chain recombines TRBV19 with TRBJ2-7, with 12 bases identical to TRBD1. Germline V gives CDR1 LNHDA, CDR2 SQIVND (reference sequence). The length of the CDR3 is 12 residues. Trimming took 8 bases from V and 5 from J; bases not matched to a gene: 1. The CDR3 region is CASGTGGHEQYF. The CDR3 region has the DNA TGTGCCAGTGGGACAGGGGGCCACGAGCAGTACTTC.

This sequence joins TRBV27 and TRBJ1-2; D perhaps matches TRBD1 (6 bases). V lost 2 bases and J 8 bases, leaving 12 bases between the germline ends. This CDR3 contains 13 residues. CDR1 is MNHEY and CDR2 is SMNVEV in the germline V gene (reference sequence). The CDR3 DNA sequence: TGTGCCAGCAGTTTAAGCGGGGGCTTAGGCTACACCTTC. The encoded protein is CASSLSGGLGYTF.

The chain carries TRBV10-3 and TRBJ2-2; 11 bases match TRBD2. V was pared by 3 bases and J by 5 bases, with 2 bases of the junction left unmatched. Germline CDR1 ENHRY, CDR2 SYGVKD. There are 15 residues in the CDR3. DNA of the CDR3: TGTGCCATCAGTGACCTAGCGGGGGGAACCGGGGAGCTGTTTTTT. Translating gives CAISDLAGGTGELFF.

The V and J genes are TRBV6-5 and TRBJ2-1, with D possibly matching TRBD2 (7 bases). Per the germline V gene, CDR1 is MNHEY and CDR2 is SVGAGI. V was cut by 0 bases and J by 9 bases, with 15 bases left in between. The CDR3 runs to 15 residues. DNA for the CDR3: TGTGCCAGCAGTTACTCGGGGGGGGCGCTGGGTGAGCAGTTCTTC. Its protein is CASSYSGGALGEQFF.

As to this clone: The junction differs from germline at one of its ends, possibly a read error. The chain's CDR3 is CASSPQGPGELFF. The CDR3 coding sequence is TGTGCTAGCAGCCCCCAGGGGCCCGGGGAGCTGTTTTTT. The rearrangement joins TRBV7-7 to TRBJ2-2, with TRBD1 as a possible D gene (6 bases). Germline CDR1 and CDR2: SSHAT and FNYEAQ (reference sequence). The CDR3 loop spans 13 amino acids.

This clone was recorded a few times. The gene calls are TRBV5-1 and TRBJ1-1; 9 bases align to TRBD1. The CDR3 has 16 amino acids. Germline CDR1 reads SGHRS; CDR2 reads YFSETQ. The ends lost 6 bases at V and 4 bases at J; junction bases unmatched: 13. The CDR3 loop is CASILSPTGGFTEAFF. Here the CDR3 DNA reads TGCGCCAGCATATTGTCCCCCACAGGGGGCTTCACTGAAGCTTTCTTT.

J is TRBJ2-2 and V is TRBV5-5; 9 positions match TRBD2. The length of the CDR3 is 17 residues. Germline CDR1 SGHKS, CDR2 YYEKEE (reference sequence). Trimming took 4 bases from V and 5 from J; bases not matched to a gene: 12. The CDR3 DNA is TGTGCCAGCAGCCCTAGTCCGGGACTAGCAAGAACCGGGGAGCTGTTTTTT. Protein product: CASSPSPGLARTGELFF.

The chain recombines TRBV4-1 with TRBJ2-7; 8 bases match TRBD1. The CDR3 has 17 residues. CDR1 and CDR2 (germline): MGHRA, YSYEKL. V was pared by 3 bases and J by 0 bases, with 10 bases of the junction left unmatched. CDR3 sequence: CASSQHTGTGVSYEQYF. The CDR3 coding sequence is TGCGCCAGCAGCCAGCACACTGGGACAGGCGTCTCCTACGAGCAGTACTTC.

The chain is built from TRBV4-2 and TRBJ2-5, with 7 nucleotides matching TRBD2. This CDR3 has 15 residues. V shed 2 bases and J 5 bases; nucleotides not matched to a gene: 8. The germline gives CDR1 LGHNA, CDR2 YNFKEQ. For the CDR3, the DNA is TGTGCCAGCAGCCAAAAGGCGGGAGTGGGTGAGACCCAGTACTTC. Its protein product is CASSQKAGVGETQYF.